The text below deals with one T cell receptor (beta chain). The CDR3 covers 14 residues. Germline V gene lookup returns CDR1 SNHLY and CDR2 FYNNEI. Trimming removed 5 bases from V and 2 bases from J, with 10 bases in between. Sequencing used immunoSEQ multiplex PCR; TCRdb keeps in-frame clones, though not all of them. This table has 320,000 or so clones, roughly 89% appearing once. This specimen belongs to a study of blood T cell repertoires in COVID-19. This TCR was sampled from a man between 60 and 75 years old who had recovered from COVID-19. Sequenced material: PBMCs or T cells enriched from blood (not recorded which). The J gene is TRBJ1-3, the V gene TRBV2, with D maybe TRBD1 (6 bases). This CDR3 is CASSPRDTGNTIYF. The CDR3 DNA is TGTGCCAGCAGTCCTCGGGACACTGGAAACACCATATATTTT.